The 29 T cell receptor beta chains in this list originate from one sample, sequenced in a study of beta chain features in type 1 diabetes. Expressed TCRB transcripts got sequenced, as all isolated RNA was reverse transcribed. Repertoires were generated with immunoSEQ multiplex PCR, while TCRdb's copy carries only in-frame clones and drops some. The data hold 220,000 or so clones, with approximately 70% observed a single time. Sequencing input: naive CD4+ T cells from blood. The source is a man aged 30-40 years in good health.

This clone was recorded once. This chain connects TRBV30 to TRBJ2-7, with D perhaps TRBD1 (6 bases). Germline CDR1 is GTSNPN and CDR2 is SVGIG (reference sequence). Trimming pared 1 base from V and 0 bases from J, leaving 10 bases between. The CDR3 loop spans 14 amino acids. CDR3 nucleotide sequence: TGTGCCTGGAGTGGGACAGCTCGCTCCTACGAGCAGTACTTC. Amino acid sequence: CAWSGTARSYEQYF. Looking up the rest from reference TRBV30 and TRBJ2-7 gives the full variable domain: SQTIHQWPATLVQPVGSPLSLECTVEGTSNPNLYWYRQAAGRGLQLLFYSVGIGQISSEVPQNLSASRPQDRQFILSSKKLLLSDSGFYLCAWSGTARSYEQYFGPGTRLTVT.

The chain is built from TRBV28 and TRBJ2-5; the D gene is possibly TRBD1 (6 bases). The CDR3 consists of 13 residues. The V end lost 6 bases, the J end lost 3 bases, and 11 bases lay between the germline ends. Germline values: CDR1 MDHEN, CDR2 SYDVKM. The CDR3 reads CASRQGGEETQYF. The CDR3 nucleotides are TGTGCCAGCAGACAGGGTGGAGAAGAGACCCAGTACTTC.

Worth noting for this clone: In the same sample, other DNA sequences code for this CDR3. The chain couples TRBV20-1 to TRBJ1-5, with D maybe TRBD1 (5 bases). The CDR3 extends over 11 amino acids. The germline V gene encodes CDR1 DFQATT and CDR2 SNEGSKA (reference sequence). V lost 2 bases and J 7 bases, leaving 6 bases between the germline ends. CDR3 loop: CSARRDQPQHF. DNA of the CDR3: TGCAGTGCTAGAAGGGACCAGCCCCAGCATTTT.

The rearrangement links TRBV2 to TRBJ1-5; D call uncertain. The CDR3 consists of 13 residues. Germline V lookup: CDR1 SNHLY, CDR2 FYNNEI. Trimming took off 2 bases at V and 6 bases at J, with 8 bases between the two ends. The CDR3 region has the DNA TGTGCCAGCAGTGAATGGTTGGGTCAGCCCCAGCATTTT. The encoded protein is CASSEWLGQPQHF.

This clone showed up just a few times. The chain uses TRBV10-3 and TRBJ2-3; TRBD2 matches 12 bases. Germline-derived CDR1 and CDR2 are ENHRY and SYGVKD. CDR3 length equals 15 residues. The ends lost 4 bases at V and 3 bases at J; junction bases unmatched: 2. The CDR3 sequence: CAISGTSGGTDTQYF. For the CDR3, the DNA is TGTGCCATCAGTGGAACTAGCGGGGGGACAGATACGCAGTATTTT.

The CDR3 nucleotides are TGTGCCAGCAGCTCGTTACAGGGGAATGAGCAGTTCTTC. Amino acid sequence: CASSSLQGNEQFF. J is TRBJ2-1 and V is TRBV9; TRBD1 matches 7 bases. The germline gives CDR1 SGDLS, CDR2 YYNGEE. V shed 4 bases, J shed 7 bases, and the junction held 5 bases outside the gene matches. This CDR3 comprises 13 residues.

The genes are TRBV9 and TRBJ1-1; perhaps TRBD1 as D (6 bases). Germline assignment: CDR1 SGDLS and CDR2 YYNGEE. The ends were cut back, 3 bases at V and 4 bases at J, with 10 bases in the middle. The CDR3 has 13 amino acids. The CDR3 nucleotides read TGTGCCAGCAGCGGAGGACAGCTCACTGAAGCTTTCTTT. Amino acids: CASSGGQLTEAFF.

The chain is built from TRBV9 and TRBJ2-3; D remains unclear. Between the trimmed V and J ends, which lost 0 bases and 3 bases, there was a span of 8 bases. Per the germline V gene, CDR1 is SGDLS and CDR2 is YYNGEE. The CDR3 length is 14 residues. CDR3 nucleotide sequence: TGTGCCAGCAGCGTAGACCCGAAAACAGATACGCAGTATTTT. It is translated as CASSVDPKTDTQYF. Combining the CDR3 with reference TRBV9 and TRBJ2-3 gives the whole variable domain DSGVTQTPKHLITATGQRVTLRCSPRSGDLSVYWYQQSLDQGLQFLIQYYNGEERAKGNILERFSAQQFPDLHSELNLSSLELGDSALYFCASSVDPKTDTQYFGPGTRLTVL.

The CDR3: CSVGTGKSYEQYF. The DNA for the CDR3 is TGCAGCGTGGGGACAGGAAAATCCTACGAGCAGTACTTC. The V call is TRBV29-1, the J call TRBJ2-7; 8 bases line up with TRBD1. J lost 1 base, V lost 6 bases, and 5 bases had no gene match. The germline gives CDR1 SQVTM, CDR2 ANQGSEA. The CDR3 runs to 13 residues.

This rearrangement joins TRBV25-1 to TRBJ1-1; TRBD1 might be the D (5 bases). The germline gives CDR1 MGHDK, CDR2 SYGVNS. CDR3 length: 15 residues. The V end was cut by 3 bases, the J end by 4 bases, with 15 bases between. The CDR3 region has the DNA TGTGCCAGCAGTGACCCTCGGGGGATCCCCACTGAAGCTTTCTTT. Amino acid sequence: CASSDPRGIPTEAFF.

The genes are TRBV4-1 and TRBJ1-6; D call uncertain. Trimming cost V 1 base and J 8 bases, with 6 bases left between them. In germline, CDR1 is MGHRA, CDR2 YSYEKL. CDR3 length equals 13 residues. The CDR3 spells CASSQGRDSPLHF. CDR3 sequence (DNA): TGCGCCAGCAGCCAAGGAAGAGATTCACCCCTCCACTTT.

The genes are TRBV6-5 and TRBJ2-3; D remains unclear. The germline V gene has CDR1 MNHEY and CDR2 SVGAGI. V lost 1 base, J lost 0 bases, and 11 bases lay in between. The CDR3 length is 16 residues. The CDR3 DNA follows: TGTGCCAGCAGTTACTACGGCAGGCCTAGCACAGATACGCAGTATTTT. Its translation is CASSYYGRPSTDTQYF.

This clone was picked up one time. This chain uses TRBV9 with TRBJ2-3; TRBD1 matches 7 bases. V lost 3 bases and J lost 4; bases outside the gene matches: 8. Per germline, CDR1 SGDLS and CDR2 YYNGEE. CDR3 length: 15 amino acids. This chain's CDR3 is CASSERRGMADTQYF. In DNA form, the CDR3 reads TGTGCCAGCAGCGAACGCAGGGGGATGGCAGATACGCAGTATTTT.

The CDR3 protein is CSAVRPGPLAYEQYF. In nucleotides, the CDR3 is TGCAGCGCCGTGAGGCCGGGTCCCTTGGCCTACGAGCAGTACTTC. The chain couples TRBV29-1 to TRBJ2-7; D remains ambiguous. Germline-derived CDR1 and CDR2 are SQVTM and ANQGSEA. Trimming shortened V by 7 bases and J by 2 bases, and 21 bases separated the two germline ends. CDR3 length equals 15 residues.

Concerning this clone itself: The sample has other DNA sequences that encode this CDR3 too. DNA for the CDR3: TGTGCCTGGAGGACCAGAATGAACACTGAAGCTTTCTTT. It translates to CAWRTRMNTEAFF. The chain uses TRBV30 and TRBJ1-1; D unclear. The ends were cut back, 3 bases at V and 0 bases at J, with 8 bases in the middle. CDR3 size: 13 residues. Per germline, CDR1 GTSNPN and CDR2 SVGIG (reference sequence).

This clone has a single count. V usage is TRBV9 and J usage is TRBJ2-2, with 7 bases lining up with TRBD2. The germline V gene has CDR1 SGDLS and CDR2 YYNGEE. This CDR3 is built from 16 residues. Unmatched junction bases numbered 3, after V lost 1 base and J lost 0 bases. The CDR3 region has the DNA TGTGCCAGCAGCGTATCAGCGGGACCGAACACCGGGGAGCTGTTTTTT. It specifies CASSVSAGPNTGELFF.

V is TRBV14 and J is TRBJ2-5; a weak D match, TRBD1 (5 bases). The CDR3 extends over 16 amino acids. Trimming pared 0 bases from V and 2 bases from J, leaving 13 bases between. The germline V gene encodes CDR1 SGHDN and CDR2 FVKESK. CDR3 bases: TGTGCCAGCAGCCAAGATCTTGGGGCGGTTCAAGAGACCCAGTACTTC. Amino acids: CASSQDLGAVQETQYF.

Regarding this clone: The same CDR3 can be traced to other DNA sequences in this sample. V and J are TRBV7-2 and TRBJ2-1; 9 nucleotides line up with TRBD2. With V trimmed by 1 base and J by 5 bases, 3 bases remained unmatched. CDR1 SGHTA and CDR2 FQGNSA come from the germline V gene. There are 15 residues in the CDR3. In DNA form, the CDR3 reads TGTGCCAGCAGCTTAGTGGCGGGAGGGAACAATGAGCAGTTCTTC. Amino acids: CASSLVAGGNNEQFF.

This clone turned up a few times. This chain uses TRBV7-9 with TRBJ1-1; no reliable D call. The CDR3 is made up of 19 amino acids. V lost 5 bases and J 8 bases, leaving 33 bases between the germline ends. CDR1 is SEHNR and CDR2 is FQNEAQ in the germline V gene (reference sequence). The CDR3 DNA sequence: TGTGCCAGCAGCCGCCGGCAGAACGTGGACCAAATTCTCCCTAGCGAAGCTTTCTTT. This sequence encodes CASSRRQNVDQILPSEAFF.

The chain has TRBV11-2 and TRBJ2-7, with a weak D call TRBD2 (5 bases). CDR3 length equals 12 residues. In germline, CDR1 is SGHAT, CDR2 FQNNGV. V lost 3 bases to trimming and J lost 6 bases, with 9 bases between them. CDR3 DNA sequence: TGTGCCAGCAGCTTTGGGAGACGCGAGCAGTACTTC. It specifies CASSFGRREQYF.

Here the CDR3 reads CSAIGLSGYTF. The CDR3 DNA sequence: TGCAGTGCTATCGGGTTAAGTGGCTACACCTTC. This chain joins TRBV20-1 and TRBJ1-2; D ambiguous. The CDR3 spans 11 residues. Between the trimmed V and J ends, which lost 4 bases and 7 bases, there was a span of 10 bases. In germline, CDR1 is DFQATT, CDR2 SNEGSKA (reference sequence).

The chain couples TRBV30 to TRBJ2-1; 7 bases are a match to TRBD1. Germline-derived CDR1 and CDR2 are GTSNPN and SVGIG (reference sequence). The CDR3 has 15 residues. With V trimmed by 1 base and J by 3 bases, 6 bases remained unmatched. CDR3 region: CAWSGGRDSYNEQFF. For the CDR3, the DNA is TGTGCCTGGAGTGGGGGACGGGACAGCTACAATGAGCAGTTCTTC.

In this sample, this clone turned up a few times. Distinct nucleotide sequences in the sample also encode this CDR3. This rearrangement joins TRBV29-1 to TRBJ2-5, with D perhaps TRBD1 or TRBD2 (5 bases each). Germline V gives CDR1 SQVTM, CDR2 ANQGSEA. The CDR3 has 12 residues. Trimming cost V 4 bases and J 4 bases, with 10 bases left between them. CDR3 nucleotides: TGCAGCGTTGCGGGACGGGGAGAGACCCAGTACTTC. Translation: CSVAGRGETQYF. Full variable domain (remainder filled in from reference TRBV29-1 and TRBJ2-5): SAVISQKPSRDICQRGTSLTIQCQVDSQVTMMFWYRQQPGQSLTLIATANQGSEATYESGFVIDKFPISRPNLTFSTLTVSNMSPEDSSIYLCSVAGRGETQYFGPGTRLLVL.

The chain couples TRBV29-1 to TRBJ2-3; maybe TRBD1 (6 bases). Germline V gives CDR1 SQVTM, CDR2 ANQGSEA. V gave up 6 bases and J gave up 4 bases, with 17 bases separating them. This CDR3 has 14 residues. CDR3 nucleotides: TGCAGCGTCCAACAGGGTTTACCGGCAGATACGCAGTATTTT. It encodes CSVQQGLPADTQYF.

The chain has TRBV28 and TRBJ1-3, with TRBD1 as a possible D gene (5 bases). Germline values: CDR1 MDHEN, CDR2 SYDVKM. V was clipped by 5 bases and J by 0 bases, with 14 bases between them. The CDR3 runs to 16 residues. CDR3 bases: TGTGCCAGCAGTACGCCGGCAGGGAACTCTGGAAACACCATATATTTT. This encodes CASSTPAGNSGNTIYF. The full variable domain, in which reference TRBV28 and TRBJ1-3 provide the parts outside the CDR3, is DVKVTQSSRYLVKRTGEKVFLECVQDMDHENMFWYRQDPGLGLRLIYFSYDVKMKEKGDIPEGYSVSREKKERFSLILESASTNQTSMYLCASSTPAGNSGNTIYFGEGSWLTVV.

This clone was observed once. V usage is TRBV28 and J usage is TRBJ2-5; D gene unclear. V dropped 2 bases and J dropped 4 bases, with 14 bases sitting between them. CDR1 is MDHEN and CDR2 is SYDVKM in the germline V gene. This CDR3 is built from 15 residues. The CDR3 loop is CASSLNRPGGETQYF. The CDR3 region has the DNA TGTGCCAGCAGTTTAAACAGACCTGGCGGAGAGACCCAGTACTTC.

The rearrangement uses TRBV29-1 and TRBJ2-5; 7 positions match TRBD1. CDR3 size: 11 residues. The V gene's germline CDR1 is SQVTM and CDR2 ANQGSEA. V gave up 8 bases and J gave up 7 bases; unmatched junction bases: 7. CDR3 sequence: CSTGTVGTQYF. The CDR3 region has the DNA TGCAGCACCGGGACAGTAGGGACCCAGTACTTC.

The chain has TRBV4-3 and TRBJ2-1; 11 bases line up with TRBD2. In germline, CDR1 is LGHNA, CDR2 YSLEER. Unmatched junction bases numbered 8, after V lost 0 bases and J lost 4 bases. This CDR3 is built from 18 residues. The CDR3 region is CASSQDNVIAGGYNEQFF. In nucleotides, the CDR3 is TGCGCCAGCAGCCAAGATAACGTGATAGCGGGAGGGTACAATGAGCAGTTCTTC.

The rearrangement links TRBV19 to TRBJ2-3; D not resolved. Germline-derived CDR1 and CDR2 are LNHDA and SQIVND (reference sequence). The CDR3 sequence is 14 residues long. With 4 bases removed from V and 5 bases from J, the gap between germline ends came to 13 bases. The CDR3 DNA reads TGTGCCAGTAGTAACCTACAAAGCCAAGATACGCAGTATTTT. Encoded protein: CASSNLQSQDTQYF.